The sequence of this T cell receptor (beta chain) was determined in a study of cytomegalovirus exposure and HLA in healthy donors. Primers: 60 Vbeta forward and 13 Jbeta reverse. The method was immunoSEQ multiplex PCR; TCRdb's version includes in-frame clones alone and lacks a portion of them. This listing includes about 110,000 clones. V was clipped by 4 bases and J by 5 bases, with 11 bases between them. The CDR3 extends over 14 amino acids. Per the germline V gene, CDR1 is MGHRA and CDR2 is YSYEKL. Details on this clone: The antigen is not known.

Whole-study findings and limits: By a later analysis, the bulk of CMV-associated TCR beta chains appeared HLA-restricted.

The TCR comes from a man aged 30 to 45 in good health and CMV-seronegative. The rearrangement uses TRBV4-1 and TRBJ2-2; D is unresolved. Sequenced input: PBMCs. This CDR3 reads CASSPHPQTGELFF. CDR3 bases: TGCGCCAGCAGCCCACACCCACAGACCGGGGAGCTGTTTTTT.